Shown below are 6 T cell receptor beta chains from a single sample sequenced in a study of cytomegalovirus exposure and HLA in healthy donors. In the PCR, 60 Vbeta and 13 Jbeta primers were used. The data were produced by immunoSEQ multiplex PCR, yet TCRdb's version contains in-frame clones alone and is incomplete. Seen here are around 100,000 clones, about 80% observed once, and the top ten hold approximately 5.3%. The specimen was PBMCs. The source of these receptors is a woman in her late teens or twenties in good health and CMV-seropositive.

The chain is built from TRBV27 and TRBJ2-5, with no clear D. The CDR3 is 15 residues long. V gave up 2 bases and J gave up 3 bases, with 13 bases separating them. Germline V gene data show CDR1 as MNHEY and CDR2 as SMNVEV (reference sequence). CDR3 region: CASSLPDSLKETQYF. The CDR3 DNA reads TGTGCCAGCAGTTTACCAGACTCCCTAAAAGAGACCCAGTACTTC.

This clone came up a few times. The rearrangement uses TRBV5-6 and TRBJ2-1, with D tentatively TRBD2 (6 bases). Germline CDR1 and CDR2: SGHDT and YYEEEE. V lost 0 bases and J 10 bases, leaving 17 bases between the germline ends. The CDR3 contains 15 residues. CDR3 protein: CASSLVIFSAGEQFF. The CDR3 DNA reads as TGTGCCAGCAGCTTGGTAATCTTTTCGGCGGGGGAGCAGTTCTTC. The complete variable domain, with remaining parts taken from reference TRBV5-6 and TRBJ2-1, reads DAGVTQSPTHLIKTRGQQVTLRCSPKSGHDTVSWYQQALGQGPQFIFQYYEEEERQRGNFPDRFSGHQFPNYSSELNVNALLLGDSALYLCASSLVIFSAGEQFFGPGTRLTVL.

This chain connects TRBV7-3 to TRBJ2-2, with a weak D call TRBD1 (5 bases). Deletions cut 5 bases from V and 0 bases from J, with 10 bases between. This CDR3 comprises 15 residues. The germline gives CDR1 SGHTA, CDR2 FQGTGA. In DNA form, the CDR3 reads TGTGCCAGCAGCCCAGGGCCTGCGAACACCGGGGAGCTGTTTTTT. Translation gives CASSPGPANTGELFF.

V gene TRBV25-1 combines with J gene TRBJ2-2; 16 positions match TRBD2. The CDR3 spans 18 residues. V lost 4 bases, J lost 6 bases, and 8 bases stayed unmatched. Per germline, CDR1 MGHDK and CDR2 SYGVNS. CDR3 residues: CASSAPGLAGGGAGELFF. The CDR3 DNA reads as TGTGCCAGCAGTGCGCCGGGACTAGCGGGAGGGGGGGCCGGGGAGCTGTTTTTT.

This clone was seen a few times. This sequence joins TRBV10-3 and TRBJ2-3, with TRBD2 matching over 9 bases. The V gene end was trimmed by 3 bases and the J gene end by 0 bases; junction bases not matched to a gene: 7. Germline CDR1 and CDR2: ENHRY and SYGVKD. The CDR3 contains 17 residues. CDR3 DNA: TGTGCCATCAGTGACCCCTTGACTAGCGGTAGCACAGATACGCAGTATTTT. Translating it yields CAISDPLTSGSTDTQYF.

This clone was counted only a few times. Likely a read error: the CDR3 ends without its conserved phenylalanine or tryptophan. The rearrangement uses TRBV5-8 and TRBJ2-3; TRBD2 aligns across 8 bases. The germline V gene has CDR1 SGHTS and CDR2 YDEGEE. This CDR3 comprises 16 residues. Trimming at V came to 4 bases and at J to 2 bases, leaving 9 bases not matched to a gene. The CDR3: CASSPRTSITTDTQYV. Here the CDR3 DNA reads TGTGCCAGCAGCCCCAGGACTAGCATAACCACAGATACGCAGTATGTT.